This T cell receptor (beta chain) was observed in a study of shared clonotypes between healthy human individuals. Broader study findings: Naive subsets typically showed greater estimated richness than memory subsets. Investigators expected sequencing depth to affect clonotype sharing among donors. A few donors had around 5.2% of their naive CD4 clonotypes in common.

A word on this clone: Its specificity is not known.

Trimming cost V 2 bases and J 5 bases, with 10 bases left between them. This CDR3 is built from 13 residues. CDR1 is MNHEY, CDR2 SVGAGI, per germline. Over several immunoSEQ plates, each subset's genomic DNA was distributed in even portions. Profiling relied on immunoSEQ multiplex PCR, and the TCRdb table lists in-frame clones only, not all of them. The sample yields 400,000 to 600,000 clones, roughly 95% seen once. The sample consisted of naive CD4+ T cells sorted from blood. The subset denotes: CD45RA+ positively selected. This rearrangement joins TRBV6-5 to TRBJ2-7; D might be TRBD1 (5 bases). The sequence derives from a woman in her 30s in good health. The CDR3 region is CASSYRRGDEQYF. The CDR3 region has the DNA TGTGCCAGCAGTTACAGAAGGGGTGACGAGCAGTACTTC.